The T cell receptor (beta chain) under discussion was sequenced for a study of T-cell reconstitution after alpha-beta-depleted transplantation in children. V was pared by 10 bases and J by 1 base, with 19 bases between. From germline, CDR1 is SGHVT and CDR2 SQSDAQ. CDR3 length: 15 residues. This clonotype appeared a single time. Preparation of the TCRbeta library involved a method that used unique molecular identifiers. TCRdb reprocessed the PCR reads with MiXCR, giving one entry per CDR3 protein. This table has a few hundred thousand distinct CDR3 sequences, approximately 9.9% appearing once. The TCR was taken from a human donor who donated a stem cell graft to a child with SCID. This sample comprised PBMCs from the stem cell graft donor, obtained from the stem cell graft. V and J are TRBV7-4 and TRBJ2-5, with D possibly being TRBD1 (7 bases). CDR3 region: CATSPYQGGQETQYF. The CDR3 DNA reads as TGTGCCACCTCCCCCTATCAGGGGGGCCAAGAGACCCAGTACTTC.